The sequence of this T cell receptor (beta chain) was determined in a study of cytomegalovirus exposure and HLA in healthy donors. Study information: Counted in an early data release were 75 million to 85 million unique TCRs from HLA-typed donors. Study-level results: There were over 150 TCR beta chains listed as cytomegalovirus-associated.

PCR employed 60 Vbeta and 13 Jbeta primers. Authors' data handling: It was a later analysis that counted about 80 million unique TCR beta chains, of which 9.5 million to 14 million were shared. Measured with immunoSEQ multiplex PCR; TCRdb has only the in-frame clones, and not every one. V and J calls and clone size come straight from that table; D and trimming were deduced from the DNA. The table has some 91,000 clones, around 67% seen once; the top ten hold roughly 2.1%. Regarding this clone: Its antigen is undetermined.

CDR1 and CDR2 (germline): SNHLY, FYNNEI. With 6 bases removed from V and 5 bases from J, the gap between germline ends came to 13 bases. This CDR3 is 14 amino acids long. The rearrangement links TRBV2 to TRBJ2-2, with D possibly matching TRBD1 (6 bases). Sequenced: PBMCs. The TCR comes from a human donor in good health. The CDR3 bases are TGTGCCAGCAGAGCCGGGACAAGGACCGGGGAGCTGTTTTTT. This translates into CASRAGTRTGELFF.